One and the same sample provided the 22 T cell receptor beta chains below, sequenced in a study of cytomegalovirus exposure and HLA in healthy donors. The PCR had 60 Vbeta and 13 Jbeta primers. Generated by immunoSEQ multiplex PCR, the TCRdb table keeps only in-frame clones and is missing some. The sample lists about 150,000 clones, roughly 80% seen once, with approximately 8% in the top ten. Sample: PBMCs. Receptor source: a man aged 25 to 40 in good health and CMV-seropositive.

The CDR3 sequence is CASSLSRAYEQYF. The CDR3 region has the DNA TGTGCCAGCAGTTTATCCAGGGCCTACGAGCAGTACTTC. The rearrangement uses TRBV28 and TRBJ2-7, with D possibly matching TRBD1 (5 bases). V dropped 1 base and J dropped 2 bases, with 6 bases sitting between them. The CDR3 runs to 13 residues. Germline-derived CDR1 and CDR2 are MDHEN and SYDVKM. The full variable domain, rest sourced from reference TRBV28 and TRBJ2-7, is DVKVTQSSRYLVKRTGEKVFLECVQDMDHENMFWYRQDPGLGLRLIYFSYDVKMKEKGDIPEGYSVSREKKERFSLILESASTNQTSMYLCASSLSRAYEQYFGPGTRLTVT.

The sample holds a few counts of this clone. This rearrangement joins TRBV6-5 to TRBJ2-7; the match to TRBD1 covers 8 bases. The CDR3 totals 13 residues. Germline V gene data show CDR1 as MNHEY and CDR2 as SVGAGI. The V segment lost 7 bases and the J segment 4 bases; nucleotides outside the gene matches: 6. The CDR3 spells CASKGTGRYEQYF. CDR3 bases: TGTGCCAGCAAAGGGACAGGTCGGTACGAGCAGTACTTC.

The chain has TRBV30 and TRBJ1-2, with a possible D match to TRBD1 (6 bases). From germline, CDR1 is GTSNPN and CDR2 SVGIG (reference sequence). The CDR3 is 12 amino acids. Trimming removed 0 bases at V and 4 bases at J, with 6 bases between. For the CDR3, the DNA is TGTGCCTGGAGTGTACAGGGCTATGGCTACACCTTC. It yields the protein CAWSVQGYGYTF.

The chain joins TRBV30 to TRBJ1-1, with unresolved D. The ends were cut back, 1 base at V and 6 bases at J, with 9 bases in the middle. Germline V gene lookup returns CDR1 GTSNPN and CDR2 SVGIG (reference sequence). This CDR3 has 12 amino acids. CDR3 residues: CAWSAVSPEAFF. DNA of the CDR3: TGTGCCTGGAGTGCCGTCAGTCCTGAAGCTTTCTTT.

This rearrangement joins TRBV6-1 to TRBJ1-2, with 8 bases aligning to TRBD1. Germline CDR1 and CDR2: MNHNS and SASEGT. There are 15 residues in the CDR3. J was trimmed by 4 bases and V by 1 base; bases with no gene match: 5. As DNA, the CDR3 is TGTGCCAGCAGTGAAGGCTCAGGGGGCTTCTATGGCTACACCTTC. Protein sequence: CASSEGSGGFYGYTF.

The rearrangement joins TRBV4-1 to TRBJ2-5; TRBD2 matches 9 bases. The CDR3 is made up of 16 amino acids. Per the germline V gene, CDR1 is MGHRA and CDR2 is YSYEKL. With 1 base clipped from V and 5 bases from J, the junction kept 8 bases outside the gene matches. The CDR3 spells CASSQGRLAGRETQYF. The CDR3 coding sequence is TGCGCCAGCAGCCAAGGTCGCCTAGCGGGGAGGGAGACCCAGTACTTC.

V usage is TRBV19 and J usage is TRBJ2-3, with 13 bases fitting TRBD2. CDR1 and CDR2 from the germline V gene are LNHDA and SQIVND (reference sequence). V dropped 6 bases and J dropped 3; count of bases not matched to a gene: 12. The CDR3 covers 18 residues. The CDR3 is CASSYTGTSGNPTDTQYF. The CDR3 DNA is TGTGCCAGTAGCTATACCGGGACTAGCGGGAATCCAACAGATACGCAGTATTTT.

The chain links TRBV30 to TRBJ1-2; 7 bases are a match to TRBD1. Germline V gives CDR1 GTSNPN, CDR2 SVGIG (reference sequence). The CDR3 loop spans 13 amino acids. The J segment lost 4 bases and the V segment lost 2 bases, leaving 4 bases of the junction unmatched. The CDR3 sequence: CAWSITGAYGYTF. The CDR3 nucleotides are TGTGCCTGGAGTATAACAGGGGCCTATGGCTACACCTTC.

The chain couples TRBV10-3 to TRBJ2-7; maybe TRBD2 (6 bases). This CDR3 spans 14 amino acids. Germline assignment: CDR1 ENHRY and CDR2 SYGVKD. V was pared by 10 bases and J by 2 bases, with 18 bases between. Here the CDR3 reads CATQRDFLTYEQYF. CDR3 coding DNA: TGTGCCACACAACGGGACTTTTTAACCTACGAGCAGTACTTC.

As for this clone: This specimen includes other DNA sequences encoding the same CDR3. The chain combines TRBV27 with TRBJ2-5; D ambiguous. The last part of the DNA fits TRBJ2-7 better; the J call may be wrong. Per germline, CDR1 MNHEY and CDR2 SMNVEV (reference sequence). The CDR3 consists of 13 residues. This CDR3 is CATALSSSYEQYF. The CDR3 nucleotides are TGTGCCACCGCACTGAGTAGCTCCTACGAGCAGTACTTC.

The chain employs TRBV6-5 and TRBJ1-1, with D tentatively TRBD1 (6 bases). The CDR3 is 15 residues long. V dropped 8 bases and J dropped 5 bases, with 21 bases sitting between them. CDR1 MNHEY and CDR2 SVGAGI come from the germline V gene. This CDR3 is CASASGGAAETEAFF. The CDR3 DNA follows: TGTGCCAGCGCCTCGGGGGGGGCCGCGGAGACTGAAGCTTTCTTT.

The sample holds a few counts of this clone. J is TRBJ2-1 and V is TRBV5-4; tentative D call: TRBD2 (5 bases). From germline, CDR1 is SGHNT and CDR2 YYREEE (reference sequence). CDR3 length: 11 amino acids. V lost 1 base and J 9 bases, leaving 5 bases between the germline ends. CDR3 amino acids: CASSLRGEQFF. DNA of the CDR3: TGTGCCAGCAGCTTGCGGGGTGAGCAGTTCTTC.

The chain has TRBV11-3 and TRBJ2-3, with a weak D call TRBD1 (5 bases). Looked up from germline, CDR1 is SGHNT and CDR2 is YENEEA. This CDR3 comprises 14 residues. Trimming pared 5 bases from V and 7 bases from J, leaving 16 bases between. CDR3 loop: CASSQGLSGYTQYF. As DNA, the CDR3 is TGTGCCAGCAGCCAGGGCCTCTCTGGGTATACGCAGTATTTT.

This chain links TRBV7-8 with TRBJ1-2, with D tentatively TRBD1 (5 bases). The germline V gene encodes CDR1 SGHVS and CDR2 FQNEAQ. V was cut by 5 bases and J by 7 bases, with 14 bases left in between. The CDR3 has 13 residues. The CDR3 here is CASSAVQGSGYTF. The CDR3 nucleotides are TGTGCCAGCAGCGCGGTTCAGGGAAGTGGCTACACCTTC. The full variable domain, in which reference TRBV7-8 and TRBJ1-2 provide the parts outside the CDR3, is GAGVSQSPRYKVAKRGQDVALRCDPISGHVSLFWYQQALGQGPEFLTYFQNEAQLDKSGLPSDRFFAERPEGSVSTLKIQRTQQEDSAVYLCASSAVQGSGYTFGSGTRLTVV.

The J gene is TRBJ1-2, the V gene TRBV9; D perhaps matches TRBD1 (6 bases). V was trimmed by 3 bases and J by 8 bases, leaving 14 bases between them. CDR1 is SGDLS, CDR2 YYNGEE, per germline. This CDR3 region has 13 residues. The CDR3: CASSEGGNEGYTF. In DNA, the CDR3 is TGTGCCAGCAGCGAGGGGGGGAATGAGGGCTACACCTTC.

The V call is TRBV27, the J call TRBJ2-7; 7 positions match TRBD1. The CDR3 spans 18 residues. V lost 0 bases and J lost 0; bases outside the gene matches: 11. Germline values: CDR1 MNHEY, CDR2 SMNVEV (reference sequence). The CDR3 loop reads CASSLSGDRRKLSYEQYF. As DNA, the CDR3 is TGTGCCAGCAGTTTATCGGGGGACAGAAGGAAACTCTCCTACGAGCAGTACTTC.

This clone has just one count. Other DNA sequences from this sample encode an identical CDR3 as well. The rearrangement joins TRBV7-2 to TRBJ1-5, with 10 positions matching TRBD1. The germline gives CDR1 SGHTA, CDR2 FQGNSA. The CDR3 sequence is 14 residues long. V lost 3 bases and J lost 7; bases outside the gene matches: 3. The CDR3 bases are TGTGCCAGCAGCTTGCAGGGACAGGGGCAGCCCCAGCATTTT. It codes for CASSLQGQGQPQHF.

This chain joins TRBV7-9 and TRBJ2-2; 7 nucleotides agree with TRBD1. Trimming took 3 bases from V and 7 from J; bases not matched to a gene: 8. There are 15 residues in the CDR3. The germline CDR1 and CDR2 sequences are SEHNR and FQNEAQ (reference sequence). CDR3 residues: CASSLKGGGNGELFF. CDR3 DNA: TGTGCCAGCAGCTTGAAAGGGGGCGGAAACGGGGAGCTGTTTTTT. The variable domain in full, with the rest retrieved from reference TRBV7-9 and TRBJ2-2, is DTGVSQNPRHKITKRGQNVTFRCDPISEHNRLYWYRQTLGQGPEFLTYFQNEAQLEKSRLLSDRFSAERPKGSFSTLEIQRTEQGDSAMYLCASSLKGGGNGELFFGEGSRLTVL.

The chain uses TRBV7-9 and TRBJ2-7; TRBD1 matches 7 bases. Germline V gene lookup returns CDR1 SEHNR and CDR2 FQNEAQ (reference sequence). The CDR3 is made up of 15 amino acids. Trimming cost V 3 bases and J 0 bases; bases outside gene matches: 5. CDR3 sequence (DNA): TGTGCCAGCAGCTTCAGGGGGTCCAGCTCCTACGAGCAGTACTTC. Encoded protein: CASSFRGSSSYEQYF.

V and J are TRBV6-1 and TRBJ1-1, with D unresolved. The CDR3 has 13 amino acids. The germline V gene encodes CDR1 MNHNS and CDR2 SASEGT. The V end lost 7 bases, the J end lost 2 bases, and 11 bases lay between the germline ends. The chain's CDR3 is CASKPEVNTEAFF. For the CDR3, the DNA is TGTGCCAGCAAACCAGAGGTAAACACTGAAGCTTTCTTT.

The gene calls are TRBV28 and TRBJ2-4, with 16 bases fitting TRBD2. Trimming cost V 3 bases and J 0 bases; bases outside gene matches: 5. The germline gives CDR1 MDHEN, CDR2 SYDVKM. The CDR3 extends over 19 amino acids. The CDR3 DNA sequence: TGTGCCAGCAGTTTGGCCGGGACTAGCGGGAGGGTAGCCAAAAACATTCAGTACTTC. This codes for CASSLAGTSGRVAKNIQYF.

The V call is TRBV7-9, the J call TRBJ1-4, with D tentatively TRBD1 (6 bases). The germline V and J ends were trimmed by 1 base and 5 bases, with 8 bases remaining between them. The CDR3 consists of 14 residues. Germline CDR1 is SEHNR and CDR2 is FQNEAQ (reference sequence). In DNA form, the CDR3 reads TGTGCCAGCAGCTTAGGCCAGGGGAATGAAAAACTGTTTTTT. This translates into CASSLGQGNEKLFF.